This entry describes one TCR beta chain. In the original analysis: For nucleated cells, counts were estimated from reference gene primer amplification. Libraries were prepared by immunoSEQ multiplex PCR; TCRdb keeps only in-frame clonotypes and omits some of them. V and J calls and clone size are copied from that table; D and trimming were computed from the DNA. The data contain 150,000 to 200,000 clones, 86% of them singletons. Germline assignment: CDR1 MRHNA and CDR2 SNTAGT. Trimming stripped 4 bases from V and 1 base from J, with 6 bases between. The CDR3 is made up of 13 amino acids. This sample is drawn from a study of blood T cell repertoires in COVID-19. Background on the study: Sites in the United States, Italy and Spain provided acute and convalescent COVID-19 samples. The cDNA or gDNA used as material had been derived from T cells, B-cell-depleted T cells, or PBMCs.

The sample comprised peripheral blood. This clonotype originated in a man aged 55 to 70 with acute or convalescent COVID-19. The rearrangement uses TRBV6-4 and TRBJ2-3, with D unresolved. The chain's CDR3 is CASSAVGTDTQYF. CDR3 coding DNA: TGTGCCAGCAGTGCCGTAGGCACAGATACGCAGTATTTT.